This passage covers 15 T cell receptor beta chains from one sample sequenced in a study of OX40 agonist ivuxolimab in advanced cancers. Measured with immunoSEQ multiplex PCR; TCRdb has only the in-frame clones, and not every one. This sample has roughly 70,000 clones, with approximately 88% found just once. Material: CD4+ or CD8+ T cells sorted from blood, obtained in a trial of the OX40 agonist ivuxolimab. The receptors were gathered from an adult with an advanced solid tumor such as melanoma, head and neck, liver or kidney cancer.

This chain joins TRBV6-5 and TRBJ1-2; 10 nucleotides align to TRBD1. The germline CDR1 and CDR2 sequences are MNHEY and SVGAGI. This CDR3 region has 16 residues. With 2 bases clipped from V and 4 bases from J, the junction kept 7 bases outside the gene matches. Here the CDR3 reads CASSYSRTGGGYGYTF. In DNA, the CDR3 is TGTGCCAGCAGTTACAGTCGGACAGGGGGTGGCTATGGCTACACCTTC.

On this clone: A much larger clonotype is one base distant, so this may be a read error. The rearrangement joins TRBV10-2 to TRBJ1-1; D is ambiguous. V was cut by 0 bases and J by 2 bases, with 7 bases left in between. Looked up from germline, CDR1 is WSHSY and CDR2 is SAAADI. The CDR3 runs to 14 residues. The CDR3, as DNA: TGCGCCAGCAGTGAGTCGACGGTTAACACTGAAGCTTTCTTT. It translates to CASSESTVNTEAFF.

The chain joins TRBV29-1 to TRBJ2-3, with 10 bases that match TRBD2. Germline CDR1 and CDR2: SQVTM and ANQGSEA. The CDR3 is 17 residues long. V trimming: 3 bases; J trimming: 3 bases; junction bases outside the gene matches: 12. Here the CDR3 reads CSVEGLAGAFRTDTQYF. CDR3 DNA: TGCAGCGTTGAGGGGCTAGCGGGAGCCTTCAGGACAGATACGCAGTATTTT.

The DNA of the CDR3 is TGTGCCAGCAGCTTCAGGAACCAAGAGACCCAGTACTTC. Protein sequence: CASSFRNQETQYF. The J gene is TRBJ2-5, the V gene TRBV7-2; no firm D call. The CDR3 is 13 amino acids. CDR1 is SGHTA and CDR2 is FQGNSA in the germline V gene. V was pared by 3 bases and J by 0 bases, with 5 bases between.

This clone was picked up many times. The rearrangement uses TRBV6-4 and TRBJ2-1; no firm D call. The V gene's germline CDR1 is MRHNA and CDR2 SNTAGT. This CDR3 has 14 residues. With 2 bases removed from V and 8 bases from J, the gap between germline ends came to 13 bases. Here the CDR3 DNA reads TGTGCCAGCAGTGACGGAACGACCCTCGATGAGCAGTTCTTC. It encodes CASSDGTTLDEQFF.

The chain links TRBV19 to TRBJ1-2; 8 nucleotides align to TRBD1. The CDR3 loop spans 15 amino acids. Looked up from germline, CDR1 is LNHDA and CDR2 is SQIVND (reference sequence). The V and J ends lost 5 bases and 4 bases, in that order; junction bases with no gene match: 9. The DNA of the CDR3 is TGTGCCAGTAGTTCAGACAGGGGAAATTCCTATGGCTACACCTTC. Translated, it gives CASSSDRGNSYGYTF.

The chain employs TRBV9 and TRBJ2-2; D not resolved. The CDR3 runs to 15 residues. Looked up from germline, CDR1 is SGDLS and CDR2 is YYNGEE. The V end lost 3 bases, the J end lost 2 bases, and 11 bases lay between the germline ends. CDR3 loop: CASSARAANTGELFF. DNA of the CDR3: TGTGCCAGCAGCGCCCGGGCCGCCAACACCGGGGAGCTGTTTTTT.

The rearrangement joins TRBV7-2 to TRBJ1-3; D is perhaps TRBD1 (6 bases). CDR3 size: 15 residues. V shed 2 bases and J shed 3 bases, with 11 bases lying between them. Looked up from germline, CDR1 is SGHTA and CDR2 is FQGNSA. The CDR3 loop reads CASSLSRGFGNTIYF. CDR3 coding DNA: TGTGCCAGCAGCTTATCGAGGGGGTTTGGAAACACCATATATTTT.

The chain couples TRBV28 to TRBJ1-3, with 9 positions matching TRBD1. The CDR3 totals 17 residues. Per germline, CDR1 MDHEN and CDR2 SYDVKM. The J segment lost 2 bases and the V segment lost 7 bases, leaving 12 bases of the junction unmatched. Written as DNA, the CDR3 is TGTGCCAGCACCGGTAACCGGGACAGGGCGACTGGAAACACCATATATTTT. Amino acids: CASTGNRDRATGNTIYF.

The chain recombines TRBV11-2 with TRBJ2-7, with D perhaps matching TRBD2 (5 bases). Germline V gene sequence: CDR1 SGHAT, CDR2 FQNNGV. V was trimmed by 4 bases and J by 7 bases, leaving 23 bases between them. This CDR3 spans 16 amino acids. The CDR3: CASSSLFGSSPGEQYF. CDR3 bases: TGTGCCAGCAGCTCACTTTTTGGGAGCAGCCCGGGGGAGCAGTACTTC.

CDR3 nucleotide sequence: TGTGCCAGCAGTGAGGGACGGGGACCTCCCTACGAGCAGTACTTC. Translation gives CASSEGRGPPYEQYF. V and J are TRBV6-4 and TRBJ2-7; D assignment may be TRBD1 or TRBD2 (5 bases each). CDR1 and CDR2 from the germline V gene are MRHNA and SNTAGT. This CDR3 comprises 15 residues. V was pared by 3 bases and J by 2 bases, with 14 bases between.

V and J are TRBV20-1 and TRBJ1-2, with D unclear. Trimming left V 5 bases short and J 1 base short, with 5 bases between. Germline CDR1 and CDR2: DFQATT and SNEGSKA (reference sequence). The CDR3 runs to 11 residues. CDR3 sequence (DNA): TGCAGTGCTCCGTATAACTATGGCTACACCTTC. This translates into CSAPYNYGYTF.

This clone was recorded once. The CDR3 DNA reads as TGCAGTGCAAAACAGGGCGAGACCCAGTACTTC. It yields the protein CSAKQGETQYF. The chain has TRBV20-1 and TRBJ2-5; a weak D match, TRBD1 (6 bases). This CDR3 has 11 amino acids. V shed 6 bases and J shed 5 bases, with 10 bases lying between them. Germline lookup yields CDR1 DFQATT and CDR2 SNEGSKA (reference sequence).

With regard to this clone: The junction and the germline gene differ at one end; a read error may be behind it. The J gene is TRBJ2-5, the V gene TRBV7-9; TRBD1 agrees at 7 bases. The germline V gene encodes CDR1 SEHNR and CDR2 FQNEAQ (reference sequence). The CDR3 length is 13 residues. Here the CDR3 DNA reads TGTGCCAGCAGCGCGGACAGGCAAGGGACCCAGTACTTC. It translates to CASSADRQGTQYF.

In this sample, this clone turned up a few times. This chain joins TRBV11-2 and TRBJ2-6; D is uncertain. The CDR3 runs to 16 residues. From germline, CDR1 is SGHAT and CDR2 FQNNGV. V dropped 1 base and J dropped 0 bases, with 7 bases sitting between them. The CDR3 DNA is TGTGCCAGCAGCTTAGGACCCAACTCTGGGGCCAACGTCCTGACTTTC. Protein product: CASSLGPNSGANVLTF.